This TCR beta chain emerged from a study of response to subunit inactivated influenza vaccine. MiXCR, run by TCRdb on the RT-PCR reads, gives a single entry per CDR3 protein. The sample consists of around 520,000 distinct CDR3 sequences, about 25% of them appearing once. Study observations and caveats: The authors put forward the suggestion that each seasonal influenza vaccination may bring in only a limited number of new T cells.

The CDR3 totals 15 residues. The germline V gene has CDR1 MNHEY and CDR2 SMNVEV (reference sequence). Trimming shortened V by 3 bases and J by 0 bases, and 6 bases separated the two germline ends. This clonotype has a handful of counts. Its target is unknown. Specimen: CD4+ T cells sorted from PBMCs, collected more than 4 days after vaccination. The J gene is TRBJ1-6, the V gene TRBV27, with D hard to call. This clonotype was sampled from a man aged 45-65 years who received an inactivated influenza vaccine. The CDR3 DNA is TGTGCCAGCAGTTTTCAGATCTCCTATAATTCACCCCTCCACTTT. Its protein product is CASSFQISYNSPLHF.